This paragraph reports one TCR beta chain. Germline assignment: CDR1 SGHNT and CDR2 YENEEA. V lost 3 bases and J lost 2, with 13 bases in between. This CDR3 contains 15 residues. The entry originates in a study of cytotoxic CD8 clonotypes in ibrutinib-treated CLL. On the study more broadly: The response samples were taken once patients had been treated for a median of about 12 months, range 6 to 36.

Sequencing was designed to attain a depth spanning 1 in 200,000 to 1 in 1 million T cells. The assay was immunoSEQ multiplex PCR, and TCRdb's table has in-frame clones only and misses some. The sample shows about 160,000 clones, over 65% of them seen only once. Here the sequenced sample was PBMCs, taken after 12 months of ibrutinib treatment. The clonotype comes from a human donor with chronic lymphocytic leukemia. The chain joins TRBV11-3 to TRBJ2-5; D remains ambiguous. CDR3 residues: CASSLGRFSQETQYF. DNA for the CDR3: TGTGCCAGCAGCTTGGGTCGTTTTTCACAAGAGACCCAGTACTTC. Supplemented by reference TRBV11-3 and TRBJ2-5, the full variable domain reads EAGVVQSPRYKIIEKKQPVAFWCNPISGHNTLYWYLQNLGQGPELLIRYENEEAVDDSQLPKDRFSAERLKGVDSTLKIQPAELGDSAVYLCASSLGRFSQETQYFGPGTRLLVL.